These T cell receptor beta chains were read from a single sample in a study of blood T cells in healthy people across ages. MiXCR, applied by TCRdb to the 5' RACE reads, yields one record per CDR3 protein. The table includes fewer than 1,200,000 distinct CDR3 sequences, around 27% detected once. The sample was also linked to a second study, of T cells of mothers and their children.

Sequenced sample: blood. Source of these receptors: a girl aged 2-10 years in good health. Each CDR3 is given with its conserved first and last residue. The D gene is left open where the match is weak. Clone size is shown for a subset of rows, as once, few, many or a class of expanded clone.

cdr3_aa: CASRPTGDRGNEQFF; cdr3_nt: TGTGCCAGCAGGCCTACCGGGGACAGGGGCAATGAGCAGTTCTTC; d_call: TRBD1; v_call: TRBV7-8; clone_size: NA; j_call: TRBJ2-1
cdr3_aa: CASSPETSGARDEQFF; cdr3_nt: TGTGCCAGCAGCCCAGAGACTAGCGGGGCCAGGGATGAGCAGTTCTTC; d_call: TRBD2; v_call: TRBV7-9; clone_size: few; j_call: TRBJ2-1
cdr3_aa: CSVVVGTQYF; cdr3_nt: TGCAGCGTTGTAGTTGGGACCCAGTACTTC; d_call: NA; v_call: TRBV29-1; clone_size: few; j_call: TRBJ2-5
cdr3_aa: CSVEEPTNEKLFF; cdr3_nt: TGCAGCGTTGAAGAGCCCACTAATGAAAAACTGTTTTTT; d_call: NA; v_call: TRBV29-1; clone_size: NA; j_call: TRBJ1-4
cdr3_aa: CASSLEGLGPYEQYF; cdr3_nt: TGTGCCAGCAGCTTGGAGGGACTGGGGCCTTACGAGCAGTACTTC; d_call: NA; v_call: TRBV5-6; clone_size: few; j_call: TRBJ2-7
cdr3_aa: CASNIARGTNEQFF; cdr3_nt: TGTGCCAGTAATATAGCCCGGGGAACCAATGAGCAGTTCTTC; d_call: NA; v_call: TRBV7-9; clone_size: NA; j_call: TRBJ2-1
cdr3_aa: CASRAKFGADIQYF; cdr3_nt: TGTGCCAGCAGGGCCAAGTTTGGTGCGGACATTCAGTACTTC; d_call: NA; v_call: TRBV28; clone_size: few; j_call: TRBJ2-4
cdr3_aa: CASSQDGTGAHTIYF; cdr3_nt: TGCGCCAGCAGCCAAGATGGGACAGGGGCCCACACCATATATTTT; d_call: TRBD1; v_call: TRBV4-3; clone_size: few; j_call: TRBJ1-3
cdr3_aa: CASSFPITLAGDQTQYF; cdr3_nt: TGTGCCAGCAGCTTCCCCATTACACTAGCGGGAGATCAGACCCAGTACTTC; d_call: TRBD2; v_call: TRBV11-1; clone_size: NA; j_call: TRBJ2-5
cdr3_aa: CASRRGQANSPLHF; cdr3_nt: TGTGCCAGCAGAAGGGGGCAGGCTAATTCACCCCTCCACTTT; d_call: TRBD1; v_call: TRBV11-2; clone_size: NA; j_call: TRBJ1-6
cdr3_aa: CASSPPIGELFF; cdr3_nt: TGTGCCAGCAGCCCCCCGATCGGGGAGCTGTTTTTT; d_call: NA; v_call: TRBV7-9; clone_size: few; j_call: TRBJ2-2
cdr3_aa: CASSGIQGANSPLHF; cdr3_nt: TGTGCCAGCAGCGGGATACAGGGCGCCAATTCACCCCTCCACTTT; d_call: NA; v_call: TRBV9; clone_size: NA; j_call: TRBJ1-6
cdr3_aa: CASTQGPETQYF; cdr3_nt: TGTGCCAGCACCCAGGGGCCGGAGACCCAGTACTTC; d_call: NA; v_call: TRBV6-4; clone_size: NA; j_call: TRBJ2-5
cdr3_aa: CASSRGLAGLAGELFF; cdr3_nt: TGCGCCAGCAGCCGGGGACTAGCGGGCTTGGCCGGGGAGCTGTTTTTT; d_call: TRBD2; v_call: TRBV5-1; clone_size: NA; j_call: TRBJ2-2
cdr3_aa: CASSFGRVYNEQYF; cdr3_nt: TGTGCCAGCAGCTTCGGCAGGGTTTATAACGAGCAGTACTTC; d_call: NA; v_call: TRBV7-2; clone_size: NA; j_call: TRBJ2-7
cdr3_aa: CSVDQGAGEQFF; cdr3_nt: TGCAGCGTTGACCAGGGAGCGGGTGAGCAGTTCTTC; d_call: NA; v_call: TRBV29-1; clone_size: NA; j_call: TRBJ2-1
cdr3_aa: CATSRGGREGYNEQFF; cdr3_nt: TGTGCCACCAGCAGAGGGGGACGGGAGGGTTACAATGAGCAGTTCTTC; d_call: TRBD2; v_call: TRBV15; clone_size: few; j_call: TRBJ2-1
cdr3_aa: CASSILAGGVQETQYF; cdr3_nt: TGTGCCAGCAGCATACTAGCGGGAGGGGTCCAAGAGACCCAGTACTTC; d_call: TRBD2; v_call: TRBV7-2; clone_size: many; j_call: TRBJ2-5
cdr3_aa: CASRPLGQGGNIQYF; cdr3_nt: TGTGCCAGCAGACCCCTGGGACAGGGAGGGAACATTCAGTACTTC; d_call: TRBD1; v_call: TRBV5-6; clone_size: NA; j_call: TRBJ2-4
cdr3_aa: CASSEEWRYEQYF; cdr3_nt: TGTGCCAGCAGCGAGGAATGGCGCTACGAGCAGTACTTC; d_call: NA; v_call: TRBV2; clone_size: NA; j_call: TRBJ2-7
cdr3_aa: CASSPPAAGRQYF; cdr3_nt: TGTGCCAGCAGCCCCCCGGCTGCGGGGAGGCAGTACTTC; d_call: NA; v_call: TRBV7-9; clone_size: NA; j_call: TRBJ2-7
cdr3_aa: CASSQGGGLNEQFF; cdr3_nt: TGCGCCAGCAGCCAAGGAGGAGGCCTCAATGAGCAGTTCTTC; d_call: NA; v_call: TRBV4-3; clone_size: few; j_call: TRBJ2-1
cdr3_aa: CASSFYTGELFF; cdr3_nt: TGTGCCAGCAGCTTTTACACCGGGGAGCTGTTTTTT; d_call: NA; v_call: TRBV28; clone_size: many; j_call: TRBJ2-2
cdr3_aa: CASSSSERWSLF; cdr3_nt: NA; d_call: NA; v_call: TRBV28; clone_size: few; j_call: TRBJ1-1
cdr3_aa: CASSLEVTRPELF; cdr3_nt: TGTGCCAGCAGTTTAGAAGTCACCCGTCCCGAGCTCTTC; d_call: NA; v_call: TRBV12-3/TRBV12-4; clone_size: NA; j_call: TRBJ2-1
cdr3_aa: CASSPLGGSNEQFF; cdr3_nt: TGTGCCAGCAGTCCGTTAGGGGGAAGCAATGAGCAGTTCTTC; d_call: NA; v_call: TRBV12-3/TRBV12-4; clone_size: NA; j_call: TRBJ2-1
cdr3_aa: CSVEASGGRETQYF; cdr3_nt: TGCAGCGTTGAGGCTAGCGGGGGGCGAGAGACCCAGTACTTC; d_call: TRBD2; v_call: TRBV29-1; clone_size: NA; j_call: TRBJ2-5
cdr3_aa: CASRRQSNSPLHF; cdr3_nt: TGTGCCAGCAGACGACAGAGCAATTCACCCCTCCACTTT; d_call: NA; v_call: TRBV12-3/TRBV12-4; clone_size: NA; j_call: TRBJ1-6
cdr3_aa: CAVTGEARYGYTF; cdr3_nt: TGCGCCGTTACAGGGGAAGCGCGATATGGCTACACCTTC; d_call: TRBD1; v_call: TRBV4-1; clone_size: few; j_call: TRBJ1-2
cdr3_aa: CASSPLAGGYSEQYF; cdr3_nt: TGTGCCAGCAGCCCCTTAGCGGGAGGGTATTCCGAGCAGTACTTC; d_call: TRBD2; v_call: TRBV12-3/TRBV12-4; clone_size: few; j_call: TRBJ2-7
cdr3_aa: CASSSRGTGGVDTQYF; cdr3_nt: TGTGCCAGCAGCTCCCGCGGGACAGGGGGCGTAGATACGCAGTATTTT; d_call: TRBD1; v_call: TRBV13; clone_size: NA; j_call: TRBJ2-3
cdr3_aa: CASSQQEGQGAFF; cdr3_nt: TGTGCCAGCAGCCAACAGGAGGGACAGGGAGCTTTCTTT; d_call: TRBD1; v_call: TRBV11-1; clone_size: NA; j_call: TRBJ1-1
cdr3_aa: CASRATGYFDGYTF; cdr3_nt: TGTGCCAGCAGGGCAACAGGGTACTTTGACGGCTACACCTTC; d_call: NA; v_call: TRBV27; clone_size: NA; j_call: TRBJ1-2
cdr3_aa: CASSLGEFAETQYF; cdr3_nt: TGTGCCAGCAGCTTAGGCGAGTTCGCGGAGACCCAGTACTTC; d_call: NA; v_call: TRBV7-3; clone_size: NA; j_call: TRBJ2-5
cdr3_aa: CASSDPGQGLENEQFF; cdr3_nt: TGTGCCAGCAGCGATCCGGGACAGGGATTGGAGAATGAGCAGTTCTTC; d_call: TRBD1; v_call: TRBV13; clone_size: NA; j_call: TRBJ2-1
cdr3_aa: CASRLRGGSYEQYF; cdr3_nt: TGTGCCAGCAGGCTTCGGGGGGGATCCTACGAGCAGTACTTC; d_call: TRBD2; v_call: TRBV7-2; clone_size: NA; j_call: TRBJ2-7
cdr3_aa: CASSPTLAGALNEQFF; cdr3_nt: TGTGCCAGCAGCCCTACCTTAGCGGGAGCGTTGAATGAGCAGTTCTTC; d_call: TRBD2; v_call: TRBV11-2; clone_size: NA; j_call: TRBJ2-1
cdr3_aa: CASSHVAGRNPSEQFF; cdr3_nt: TGCGCCAGCAGCCATGTAGCGGGACGGAACCCCAGTGAGCAGTTCTTC; d_call: TRBD2; v_call: TRBV4-1; clone_size: few; j_call: TRBJ2-1
cdr3_aa: CASSSREGTNEKLFF; cdr3_nt: TGTGCCAGCAGTTCCCGGGAGGGAACTAATGAAAAACTGTTTTTT; d_call: NA; v_call: TRBV12-3/TRBV12-4; clone_size: once; j_call: TRBJ1-4
cdr3_aa: CASSLPPKQGGETQYF; cdr3_nt: TGTGCCAGCAGTCTCCCCCCCAAACAGGGCGGGGAGACCCAGTACTTC; d_call: NA; v_call: TRBV12-3/TRBV12-4; clone_size: NA; j_call: TRBJ2-5
cdr3_aa: CASSLEGHEQYF; cdr3_nt: TGTGCCAGCAGCTTAGAGGGACACGAGCAGTACTTC; d_call: NA; v_call: TRBV5-1; clone_size: many; j_call: TRBJ2-7
cdr3_aa: CASSTWGQQYEQYF; cdr3_nt: TGTGCCAGCAGTACATGGGGACAGCAGTACGAGCAGTACTTC; d_call: TRBD1; v_call: TRBV27; clone_size: NA; j_call: TRBJ2-7